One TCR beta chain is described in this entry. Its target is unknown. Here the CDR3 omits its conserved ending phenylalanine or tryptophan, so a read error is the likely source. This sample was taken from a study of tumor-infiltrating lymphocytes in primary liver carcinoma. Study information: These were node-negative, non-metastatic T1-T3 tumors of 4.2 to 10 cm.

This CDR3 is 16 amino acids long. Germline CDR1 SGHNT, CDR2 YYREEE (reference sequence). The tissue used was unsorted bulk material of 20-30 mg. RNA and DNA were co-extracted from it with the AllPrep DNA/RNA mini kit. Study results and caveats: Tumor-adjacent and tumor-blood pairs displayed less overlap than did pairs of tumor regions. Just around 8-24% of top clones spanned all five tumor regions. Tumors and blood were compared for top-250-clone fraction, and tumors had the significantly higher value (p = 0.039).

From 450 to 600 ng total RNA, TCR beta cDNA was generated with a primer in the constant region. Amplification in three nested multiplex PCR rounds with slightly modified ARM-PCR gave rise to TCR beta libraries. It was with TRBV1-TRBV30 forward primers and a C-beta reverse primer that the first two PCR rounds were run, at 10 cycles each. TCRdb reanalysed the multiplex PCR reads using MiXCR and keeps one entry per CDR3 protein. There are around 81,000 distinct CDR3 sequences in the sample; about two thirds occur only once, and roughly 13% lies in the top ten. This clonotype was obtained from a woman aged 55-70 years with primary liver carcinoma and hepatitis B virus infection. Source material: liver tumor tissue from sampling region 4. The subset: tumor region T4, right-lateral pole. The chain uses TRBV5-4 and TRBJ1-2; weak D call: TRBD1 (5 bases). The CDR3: CVSILAPRGTGYGYTL. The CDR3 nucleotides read TGTGTCAGCATCTTGGCTCCACGCGGGACTGGATATGGCTACACCCTC.